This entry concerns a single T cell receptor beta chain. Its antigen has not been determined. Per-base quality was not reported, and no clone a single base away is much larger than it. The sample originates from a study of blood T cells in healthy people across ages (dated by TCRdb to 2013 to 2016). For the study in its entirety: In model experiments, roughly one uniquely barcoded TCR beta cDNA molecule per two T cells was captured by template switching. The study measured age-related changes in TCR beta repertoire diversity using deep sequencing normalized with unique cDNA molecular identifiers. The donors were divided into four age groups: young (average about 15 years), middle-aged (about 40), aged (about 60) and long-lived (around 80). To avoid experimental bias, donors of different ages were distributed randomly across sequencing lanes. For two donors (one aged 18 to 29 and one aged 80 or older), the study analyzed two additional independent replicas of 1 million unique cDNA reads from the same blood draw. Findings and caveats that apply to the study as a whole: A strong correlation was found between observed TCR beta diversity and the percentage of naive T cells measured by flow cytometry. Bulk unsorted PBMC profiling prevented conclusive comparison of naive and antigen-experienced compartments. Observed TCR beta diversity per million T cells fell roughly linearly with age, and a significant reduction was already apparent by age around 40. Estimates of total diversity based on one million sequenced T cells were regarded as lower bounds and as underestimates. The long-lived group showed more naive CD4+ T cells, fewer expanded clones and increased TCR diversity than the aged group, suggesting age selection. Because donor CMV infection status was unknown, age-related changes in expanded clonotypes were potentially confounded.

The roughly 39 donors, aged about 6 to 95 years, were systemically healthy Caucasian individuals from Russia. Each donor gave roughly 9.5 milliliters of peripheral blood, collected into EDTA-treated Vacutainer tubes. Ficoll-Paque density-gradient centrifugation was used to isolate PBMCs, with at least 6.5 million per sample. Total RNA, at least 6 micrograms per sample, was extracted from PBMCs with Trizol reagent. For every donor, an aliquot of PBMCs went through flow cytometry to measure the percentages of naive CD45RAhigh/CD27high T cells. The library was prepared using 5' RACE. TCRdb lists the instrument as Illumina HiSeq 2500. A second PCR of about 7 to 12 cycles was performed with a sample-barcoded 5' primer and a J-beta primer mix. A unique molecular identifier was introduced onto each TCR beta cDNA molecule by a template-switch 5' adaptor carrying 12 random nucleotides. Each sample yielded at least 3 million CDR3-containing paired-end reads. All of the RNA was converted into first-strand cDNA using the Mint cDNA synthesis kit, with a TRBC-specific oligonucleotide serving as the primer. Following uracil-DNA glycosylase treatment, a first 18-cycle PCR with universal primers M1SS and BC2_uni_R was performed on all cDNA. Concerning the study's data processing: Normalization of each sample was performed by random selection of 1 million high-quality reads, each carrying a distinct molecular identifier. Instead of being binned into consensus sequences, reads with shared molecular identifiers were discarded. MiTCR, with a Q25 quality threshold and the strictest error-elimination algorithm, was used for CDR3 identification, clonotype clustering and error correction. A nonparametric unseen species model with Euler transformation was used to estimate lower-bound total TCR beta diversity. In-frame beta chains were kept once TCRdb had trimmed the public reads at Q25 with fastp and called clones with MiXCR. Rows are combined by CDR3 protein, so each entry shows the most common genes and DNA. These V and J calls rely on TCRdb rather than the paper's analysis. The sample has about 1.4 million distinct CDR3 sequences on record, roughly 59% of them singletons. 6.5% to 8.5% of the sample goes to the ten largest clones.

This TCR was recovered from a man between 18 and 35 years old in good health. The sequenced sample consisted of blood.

The nucleotide sequence reads as follows: TGTGCCAGCAGCCTACTAGCGGGGGCCACCTACGAGCAGTACTTC. It translates to CASSLLAGATYEQYF. Here the chain combines TRBV7-2 and TRBJ2-7; TRBD2 fits 11 bases in the junction. CDR1 and CDR2 are read off the germline V gene as SGHTA and FQGNSA. Trimmed from V: 5 bases; trimmed from J: 2 bases; junction bases lacking a gene match: 5. The CDR3 covers 15 residues, taking in both the cysteine and the phenylalanine. The read is trimmed to its CDR3 DNA, 45 bases read in frame from base 1.